The rows below give T cell receptor beta chains drawn from one sample of a study of cytomegalovirus exposure and HLA in healthy donors. Data came from immunoSEQ multiplex PCR; TCRdb stores just in-frame clones and leaves some out. The table records around 190,000 clones, around 88% of them present only once. The specimen was PBMCs. The receptors here all came from a woman in her late teens or twenties in good health and CMV-seronegative. The CDR3 runs from the conserved cysteine through the conserved F or W. Fields, in order: D gene, CDR3 length, V gene, J gene, clone size, CDR3 protein, CDR3 DNA. The D gene is left open where the match is weak. Where a row states a size, it is once, few, many or the class of an expanded clone; other rows omit it.

D: NA; length: 14; V: TRBV6-1; J: TRBJ1-2; size: NA; CDR3: CASSPQVSNYGYTF; DNA: TGTGCCAGCAGCCCACAGGTATCGAACTATGGCTACACCTTC
D: NA; length: 15; V: TRBV19; J: TRBJ2-7; size: NA; CDR3: CASRSEDIRYHEQYF; DNA: TGTGCCAGTAGGTCCGAGGACATTCGCTACCACGAGCAGTACTTC
D: TRBD1; length: 12; V: TRBV5-6; J: TRBJ1-2; size: NA; CDR3: CASSLPGQSYTF; DNA: TGTGCCAGCAGTTTACCGGGACAGTCCTACACCTTC
D: NA; length: 13; V: TRBV18; J: TRBJ2-5; size: NA; CDR3: CASSPSGQETQYF; DNA: TGTGCCAGCTCACCATCAGGGCAAGAGACCCAGTACTTC
D: NA; length: 17; V: TRBV27; J: TRBJ1-4; size: NA; CDR3: CASSSRQAGIANEKLFF; DNA: TGTGCCAGCAGTTCTAGACAGGCGGGCATAGCTAATGAAAAACTGTTTTTT
D: TRBD1; length: 14; V: TRBV10-3; J: TRBJ2-1; size: NA; CDR3: CAIGGQYSYNEQFF; DNA: TGTGCCATCGGGGGACAGTACTCCTACAATGAGCAGTTCTTC
D: NA; length: 14; V: TRBV10-2; J: TRBJ2-7; size: NA; CDR3: CASKGARNSYEQYF; DNA: TGCGCCAGCAAAGGGGCCCGCAACTCCTACGAGCAGTACTTC
D: NA; length: 13; V: TRBV6-5; J: TRBJ1-5; size: once; CDR3: CASSRQLDQPQHF; DNA: TGTGCCAGCAGCCGACAGTTAGATCAGCCCCAGCATTTT
D: NA; length: 13; V: TRBV7-9; J: TRBJ2-5; size: NA; CDR3: CASNPGGLETQYF; DNA: TGTGCCAGCAACCCCGGAGGACTAGAGACCCAGTACTTC
D: NA; length: 15; V: TRBV4-1; J: TRBJ2-2; size: NA; CDR3: CASSQERTNTGELFF; DNA: TGCGCCAGCAGCCAAGAAAGGACTAACACCGGGGAGCTGTTTTTT
D: NA; length: 13; V: TRBV13; J: TRBJ1-6; size: few; CDR3: CASHPAGNSPLHF; DNA: TGTGCCAGCCACCCCGCGGGTAATTCACCCCTCCACTTT
D: TRBD1; length: 16; V: TRBV5-1; J: TRBJ1-1; size: NA; CDR3: CASSFRPTGGATEAFF; DNA: TGCGCCAGCAGCTTCCGACCGACAGGGGGGGCCACTGAAGCTTTCTTT
D: TRBD1; length: 13; V: TRBV9; J: TRBJ1-1; size: few; CDR3: CASSDLGQGTAFF; DNA: TGTGCCAGCAGCGATCTCGGACAGGGGACAGCTTTCTTT
D: NA; length: 13; V: TRBV25-1; J: TRBJ1-2; size: NA; CDR3: CASSLTATYGYTF; DNA: TGTGCCAGCAGTTTGACAGCGACCTATGGCTACACCTTC
D: NA; length: 14; V: TRBV12-5; J: TRBJ2-7; size: NA; CDR3: CASGLSGTRYEQYF; DNA: TGTGCTAGTGGTCTTTCGGGAACCAGATACGAGCAGTACTTC
D: NA; length: 14; V: TRBV5-6; J: TRBJ2-2; size: NA; CDR3: CASSFTANTGELFF; DNA: TGTGCCAGCAGCTTTACAGCGAACACCGGGGAGCTGTTTTTT
D: NA; length: 17; V: TRBV7-6; J: TRBJ2-1; size: NA; CDR3: CASSLGLRGSSYNEQFF; DNA: TGTGCCAGCAGCCTGGGTTTGCGGGGAAGCTCCTACAATGAGCAGTTCTTC
D: TRBD2; length: 13; V: TRBV15; J: TRBJ2-5; size: NA; CDR3: CATGRGLQETQYF; DNA: TGTGCCACCGGGAGGGGACTACAAGAGACCCAGTACTTC
D: NA; length: 16; V: TRBV7-6; J: TRBJ2-5; size: NA; CDR3: CASSLDDRAGGETQYF; DNA: TGTGCCAGCAGCCTCGACGACCGGGCCGGGGGAGAGACCCAGTACTTC
D: NA; length: 14; V: TRBV6-6; J: TRBJ1-5; size: few; CDR3: CASSYSGVRQPQHF; DNA: TGTGCCAGCAGTTACTCGGGCGTCCGTCAGCCCCAGCATTTT
D: NA; length: 13; V: TRBV27; J: TRBJ1-2; size: NA; CDR3: CASSSRDNYGYTF; DNA: TGTGCCAGCAGTTCTCGGGATAACTATGGCTACACCTTC
D: NA; length: 13; V: TRBV6-5; J: TRBJ1-1; size: NA; CDR3: CASSYRTITEAFF; DNA: TGTGCCAGCAGTTACCGGACAATCACTGAAGCTTTCTTT
D: NA; length: 13; V: TRBV25-1; J: TRBJ1-2; size: NA; CDR3: CASSAAGSSGYTF; DNA: TGTGCCAGCAGTGCAGCCGGGAGTTCTGGCTACACCTTC
D: TRBD1; length: 14; V: TRBV5-1; J: TRBJ1-1; size: NA; CDR3: CASSYGQGGTEAFF; DNA: TGCGCCAGCAGCTACGGACAGGGGGGAACTGAAGCTTTCTTT
D: TRBD1; length: 18; V: TRBV12-5; J: TRBJ1-3; size: NA; CDR3: CASGREPGQLSSGNTIYF; DNA: TGTGCTAGTGGACGCGAACCGGGACAGTTAAGCTCTGGAAACACCATATATTTT
D: NA; length: 13; V: TRBV19; J: TRBJ1-1; size: NA; CDR3: CASSITGVTEAFF; DNA: TGTGCCAGTAGTATTACAGGCGTGACTGAAGCTTTCTTT
D: NA; length: 15; V: TRBV7-6; J: TRBJ2-5; size: NA; CDR3: CASSFILAAEETQYF; DNA: TGTGCCAGCAGCTTTATCTTAGCCGCCGAAGAGACCCAGTACTTC
D: NA; length: 15; V: TRBV27; J: TRBJ1-1; size: NA; CDR3: CASSNSRGVGTEAFF; DNA: TGTGCCAGCTCCAATTCCCGGGGGGTGGGCACTGAAGCTTTCTTT
D: NA; length: 14; V: TRBV7-2; J: TRBJ1-2; size: NA; CDR3: CASSLEAANYGYTF; DNA: TGTGCCAGCAGCTTAGAAGCGGCAAACTATGGCTACACCTTC
D: NA; length: 16; V: TRBV9; J: TRBJ1-1; size: NA; CDR3: CASSVGLLNTKTEAFF; DNA: TGTGCCAGCAGCGTGGGACTCCTGAACACGAAAACTGAAGCTTTCTTT
D: NA; length: 15; V: TRBV13; J: TRBJ2-2; size: NA; CDR3: CASSSQWPPTGELFF; DNA: TGTGCCAGCAGCTCTCAGTGGCCCCCGACCGGGGAGCTGTTTTTT
D: NA; length: 15; V: TRBV15; J: TRBJ1-5; size: NA; CDR3: CATSRDGGSNQPQHF; DNA: TGTGCCACCAGCAGAGATGGCGGAAGCAATCAGCCCCAGCATTTT
D: TRBD1; length: 15; V: TRBV30; J: TRBJ2-3; size: NA; CDR3: CAWTQTTGSTDTQYF; DNA: TGTGCCTGGACGCAAACGACAGGGAGCACAGATACGCAGTATTTT
D: NA; length: 15; V: TRBV2; J: TRBJ1-3; size: NA; CDR3: CASSGTRTSGNTIYF; DNA: TGTGCCAGCAGTGGGACACGCACCTCTGGAAACACCATATATTTT
D: TRBD1; length: 14; V: TRBV7-2; J: TRBJ1-5; size: NA; CDR3: CASSTTGGNQPQHF; DNA: TGTGCCAGCAGCACCACAGGGGGCAATCAGCCCCAGCATTTT
D: TRBD2; length: 20; V: TRBV5-4; J: TRBJ2-6; size: NA; CDR3: CASRSLSGSPPLAGANVLTF; DNA: TGTGCCAGCAGGTCTCTAAGCGGGAGTCCCCCTCTGGCTGGGGCCAACGTCCTGACTTTC
D: TRBD2; length: 15; V: TRBV5-1; J: TRBJ2-5; size: NA; CDR3: CASSLRPSGQETQYF; DNA: TGCGCCAGCAGCTTGAGGCCTAGCGGCCAAGAGACCCAGTACTTC
D: TRBD1; length: 15; V: TRBV27; J: TRBJ1-2; size: NA; CDR3: CASSLSTGGSYGYTF; DNA: TGTGCCAGCAGTTTATCAACAGGGGGCAGCTATGGCTACACCTTC
D: NA; length: 16; V: TRBV7-9; J: TRBJ2-1; size: NA; CDR3: CASSSEALLIYNEQFF; DNA: TGTGCCAGCAGCTCCGAAGCGCTTTTAATCTACAATGAGCAGTTCTTC
D: TRBD1; length: 14; V: TRBV19; J: TRBJ1-1; size: NA; CDR3: CASSATGGITEAFF; DNA: TGTGCCAGTAGTGCGACAGGGGGCATCACTGAAGCTTTCTTT
D: TRBD1; length: 14; V: TRBV18; J: TRBJ1-2; size: few; CDR3: CASSPTGTGFSLTF; DNA: TGTGCCAGCTCACCGACCGGGACAGGCTTCAGTTTGACCTTC
D: NA; length: 15; V: TRBV7-2; J: TRBJ2-4; size: NA; CDR3: CASSLAPGPENIQYF; DNA: TGTGCCAGCAGCTTAGCTCCCGGTCCGGAAAACATTCAGTACTTC
D: NA; length: 13; V: TRBV4-2; J: TRBJ1-2; size: once; CDR3: CASSQVSGDGYTF; DNA: TGTGCCAGCAGCCAAGTGTCAGGGGACGGCTACACCTTC
D: NA; length: 14; V: TRBV5-4; J: TRBJ2-1; size: NA; CDR3: CASSPDRGYNEQFF; DNA: TGTGCCAGCAGCCCGGACAGAGGTTACAATGAGCAGTTCTTC
D: TRBD1; length: 14; V: TRBV9; J: TRBJ1-2; size: once; CDR3: CASSVAGQGVGYTF; DNA: TGTGCCAGCAGCGTAGCGGGACAGGGGGTAGGCTACACCTTC
D: TRBD2; length: 16; V: TRBV5-1; J: TRBJ2-7; size: NA; CDR3: CARSWGAGGAWYEQYF; DNA: TGCGCCCGCAGCTGGGGGGCGGGGGGGGCCTGGTACGAGCAGTACTTC
D: TRBD2; length: 16; V: TRBV6-5; J: TRBJ2-7; size: few; CDR3: CASSYLTSGGGQEQYF; DNA: TGTGCCAGCAGTTACCTCACTAGCGGGGGGGGTCAAGAACAGTACTTC
D: TRBD2; length: 15; V: TRBV6-5; J: TRBJ2-2; size: NA; CDR3: CASRSTSGNTGELFF; DNA: TGTGCCAGCAGGTCGACTAGCGGGAACACCGGGGAGCTGTTTTTT
D: NA; length: 14; V: TRBV28; J: TRBJ1-2; size: NA; CDR3: CASNLRTSNYGYTF; DNA: TGTGCCAGCAATCTCAGAACCTCTAACTATGGCTACACCTTC
D: TRBD1; length: 15; V: TRBV18; J: TRBJ1-6; size: few; CDR3: CASTTGGGYNSPLHF; DNA: TGTGCCAGCACGACAGGGGGCGGTTATAATTCACCCCTCCACTTT
D: NA; length: 15; V: TRBV7-2; J: TRBJ2-7; size: NA; CDR3: CASSLGRGPDYEQYF; DNA: TGTGCCAGCAGCTTAGGGCGGGGTCCCGACTACGAGCAGTACTTC
D: NA; length: 14; V: TRBV5-1; J: TRBJ1-1; size: NA; CDR3: CASSLGPENTEAFF; DNA: TGCGCCAGCAGCTTGGGCCCAGAGAACACTGAAGCTTTCTTT
D: NA; length: 15; V: TRBV19; J: TRBJ2-2; size: NA; CDR3: CASSEATLNTGELFF; DNA: TGTGCCAGTAGTGAGGCTACCCTGAACACCGGGGAGCTGTTTTTT
D: NA; length: 18; V: TRBV11-2; J: TRBJ1-3; size: once; CDR3: CASSFPRDTRSSGNTIYF; DNA: TGTGCCAGCAGCTTCCCCCGGGACACCCGATCCTCTGGAAACACCATATATTTT
D: NA; length: 13; V: TRBV7-8; J: TRBJ1-1; size: NA; CDR3: CASSAYLEAEAFF; DNA: TGTGCCAGCAGCGCCTACCTGGAGGCTGAAGCTTTCTTT
D: NA; length: 13; V: TRBV5-1; J: TRBJ1-5; size: NA; CDR3: CASSLVPDQPQHF; DNA: TGCGCCAGCAGCTTGGTCCCTGATCAGCCCCAGCATTTT
D: TRBD1; length: 15; V: TRBV25-1; J: TRBJ1-2; size: NA; CDR3: CASSEWGQGAYGYTF; DNA: TGTGCCAGCAGTGAATGGGGACAGGGAGCCTATGGCTACACCTTC
D: NA; length: 12; V: TRBV19; J: TRBJ1-2; size: few; CDR3: CASVQAAYGYTF; DNA: TGTGCCAGCGTCCAGGCCGCCTATGGCTACACCTTC
D: NA; length: 16; V: TRBV6-6; J: TRBJ2-3; size: NA; CDR3: CASSYLAGQSTDTQYF; DNA: TGTGCCAGCAGTTACCTGGCGGGACAGAGCACAGATACGCAGTATTTT